This T cell receptor beta chain was obtained from a study of vaccination and CD4 T cells after COVID-19. Study at large: Post-vaccination samples were procured at a median of approximately 72 days following dose two (range 14 to 241). In the control cultures, a CEFX pool, an HIV-1 Nef pool, or no peptide was supplied.

V was clipped by 4 bases and J by 0 bases, with 13 bases between them. Germline loops: CDR1 LNHDA, CDR2 SQIVND (reference sequence). This CDR3 region has 16 residues. The treatment is: roughly nine-day PBMC culture with coronavirus spike peptide pools or control peptides (ViraFEST assay). From the approximately eleven-day cultures, CD4+ T cells were isolated by negative selection. Cultured CD4+ T cells had their DNA profiled by the Oncomine TCR Beta short-read assay. TCRdb recomputed calls from the PCR reads with MiXCR, one row per CDR3 protein. Of approximately 20,000 distinct CDR3 sequences listed, about three quarters are singletons. This clonotype was picked up one time. Its antigen is unknown.

This chain uses TRBV19 with TRBJ1-5; D not resolved. The sample here was CD4+ T cells from blood, cultured in vitro, taken after SARS-CoV-2 vaccination. The TCR was taken from a human donor who received a COVID-19 vaccine. The CDR3 coding sequence is TGTGCCAGTAGTAGTGGACTGATAGATAGCAATCAGCCCCAGCATTTT. Its translation is CASSSGLIDSNQPQHF.